This T cell receptor beta chain emerged from a study of CD8+ T cells in alopecia areata. For the study at large: Oral tofacitinib, 5 to 10 mg twice daily, was given in an open-label trial. Study results and caveats: Scalp sample data also include resident alphabeta T cells from normal skin.

RNA was isolated and reverse transcribed to cDNA, the sequencing template. Assay used: immunoSEQ multiplex PCR; TCRdb lists only in-frame clones, some missing. The data show 100,000 to 150,000 clones, about 57% seen once. The CDR3 is 14 amino acids. The J segment lost 3 bases and the V segment lost 7 bases, leaving 8 bases of the junction unmatched. CDR1 SNHLY and CDR2 FYNNEI come from the germline V gene. This clone is labeled medium-sized (0.01 to 0.1%). Its antigen is unidentified. The chain employs TRBV2 and TRBJ2-7, with TRBD2 matching over 8 bases. Sequencing used CD4+ T cells sorted from blood, obtained at week 0. This clonotype originated in a human donor with alopecia areata. The CDR3 here is CASNRERESYEQYF. Written as DNA, the CDR3 is TGTGCCAGCAATCGTGAGCGGGAGAGCTACGAGCAGTACTTC. The whole variable domain, remainder taken from reference TRBV2 and TRBJ2-7, is EPEVTQTPSHQVTQMGQEVILRCVPISNHLYFYWYRQILGQKVEFLVSFYNNEISEKSEIFDDQFSVERPDGSNFTLKIRSTKLEDSAMYFCASNRERESYEQYFGPGTRLTVT.